A single sample gave rise to the 27 T cell receptor beta chains below, sequenced in a study of cytomegalovirus exposure and HLA in healthy donors. In the PCR, 60 Vbeta and 13 Jbeta primers were used. Method: immunoSEQ multiplex PCR; TCRdb's copy keeps in-frame clones and lacks some. This sample has about 160,000 clones, with about 80% found just once. Sequencing was carried out using PBMCs. These receptors originate from a female donor in good health and CMV-seronegative.

The chain uses TRBV7-9 and TRBJ1-1; 7 nucleotides agree with TRBD1. The CDR3 is made up of 14 amino acids. The ends lost 2 bases at V and 2 bases at J; junction bases unmatched: 2. Germline CDR1 is SEHNR and CDR2 is FQNEAQ (reference sequence). For the CDR3, the DNA is TGTGCCAGCAGCTTACGGGACAGCAACACTGAAGCTTTCTTT. It encodes CASSLRDSNTEAFF.

The V call is TRBV30, the J call TRBJ2-7, with 9 bases aligning to TRBD1. Germline CDR1 is GTSNPN and CDR2 is SVGIG (reference sequence). With 4 bases clipped from V and 3 bases from J, the junction kept 16 bases outside the gene matches. The CDR3 is 17 amino acids. CDR3 DNA sequence: TGTGCCTGGATTAACCCTTCAGGACAGGGGCCCTACTACGAGCAGTACTTC. Its protein product is CAWINPSGQGPYYEQYF.

The rearrangement uses TRBV30 and TRBJ1-1; perhaps TRBD1 as D (5 bases). The CDR3 has 16 residues. Germline loops: CDR1 GTSNPN, CDR2 SVGIG (reference sequence). The V end lost 3 bases, the J end lost 1 base, and 18 bases lay between the germline ends. CDR3 region: CAWRSGSVVWNTEAFF. CDR3 in DNA: TGTGCCTGGAGGTCAGGGTCTGTGGTGTGGAACACTGAAGCTTTCTTT.

This clone appeared a few times. The V gene is TRBV6-5, the J gene TRBJ2-2, with 7 bases lining up with TRBD1. Germline CDR1 and CDR2: MNHEY and SVGAGI. V gave up 6 bases and J gave up 1 base; unmatched junction bases: 2. The CDR3 has 14 residues. The CDR3 coding sequence is TGTGCCAGCAGAAGGGACAGGAACACCGGGGAGCTGTTTTTT. Its translation: CASRRDRNTGELFF.

This clone was seen only a few times. The CDR3: CASSPQGANTEAFF. In DNA, the CDR3 is TGTGCCAGCTCACCACAGGGGGCGAACACTGAAGCTTTCTTT. The V call is TRBV18, the J call TRBJ1-1, with TRBD1 matching 7 bases. This CDR3 spans 14 amino acids. With V trimmed by 1 base and J by 1 base, 0 bases remained unmatched. CDR1 KGHSH and CDR2 LQKENI come from the germline V gene.

The genes are TRBV6-5 and TRBJ1-5, with 9 positions matching TRBD1. Germline V gene lookup returns CDR1 MNHEY and CDR2 SVGAGI. This CDR3 has 13 amino acids. The junction had 2 bases not matched to a gene; V was cut back by 6 bases and J by 5 bases. CDR3 in amino acids: CASRRTGDQPQHF. CDR3 DNA sequence: TGTGCCAGCAGAAGGACAGGGGATCAGCCCCAGCATTTT.

The chain couples TRBV5-4 to TRBJ1-2; 12 bases fit TRBD1. The CDR3 runs to 15 residues. Germline CDR1 reads SGHNT; CDR2 reads YYREEE (reference sequence). Trimming removed 9 bases from V and 3 bases from J; junction bases left unmatched: 9. The CDR3 nucleotides read TGTGCCATTAGCGGGACAGGGGGCATTTACTATGGCTACACCTTC. Encoded protein: CAISGTGGIYYGYTF.

The CDR3 reads CASSVGGQGSHGYTF. As DNA, the CDR3 is TGTGCCAGCAGCGTTGGGGGACAGGGATCCCATGGCTACACCTTC. The chain links TRBV9 to TRBJ1-2; 9 bases agree with TRBD1. CDR3 size: 15 residues. The germline V gene encodes CDR1 SGDLS and CDR2 YYNGEE. J gave up 6 bases and V 2 bases, and 8 bases lay outside the gene matches.

This clone was detected only a few times. The chain uses TRBV11-2 and TRBJ2-1; a possible D gene is TRBD2 (5 bases). CDR3 length: 16 residues. CDR1 is SGHAT and CDR2 is FQNNGV in the germline V gene. Trimming took off 5 bases at V and 4 bases at J, with 18 bases between the two ends. The CDR3 sequence is CASSRARDPRYNEQFF. The CDR3 region has the DNA TGTGCCAGCAGCCGCGCCCGGGATCCCCGGTACAATGAGCAGTTCTTC. Full variable domain (outside the CDR3, taken from reference TRBV11-2 and TRBJ2-1): EAGVAQSPRYKIIEKRQSVAFWCNPISGHATLYWYQQILGQGPKLLIQFQNNGVVDDSQLPKDRFSAERLKGVDSTLKIQPAKLEDSAVYLCASSRARDPRYNEQFFGPGTRLTVL.

The count of this clone is one. CDR3 sequence: CASSPGTGKFHEQYF. For the CDR3, the DNA is TGCGCCAGCAGCCCCGGGACAGGGAAGTTCCACGAGCAGTACTTC. This chain joins TRBV5-1 and TRBJ2-7; 9 bases fit TRBD1. After removal of 4 bases from V and 5 bases from J, the junction contained 10 bases not matched to a gene. This CDR3 has 15 amino acids. CDR1 SGHRS and CDR2 YFSETQ come from the germline V gene.

The sample holds a few counts of this clone. The V and J genes are TRBV5-1 and TRBJ2-7; D might be TRBD1 (6 bases). Germline V lookup: CDR1 SGHRS, CDR2 YFSETQ. Trimming took off 0 bases at V and 4 bases at J, with 14 bases between the two ends. This CDR3 spans 15 amino acids. The CDR3 loop reads CASSLAQGPLYEQYF. The CDR3 DNA sequence: TGCGCCAGCAGCTTGGCACAGGGCCCCTTATACGAGCAGTACTTC.

The rearrangement uses TRBV5-3 and TRBJ2-7; D possibly corresponds to TRBD1 (6 bases). TRBV5-3 is designated an ORF whose function remains uncertain. This CDR3 is 14 amino acids long. Trimming left V 5 bases short and J 2 bases short, with 14 bases between. CDR3 amino acids: CARRVGQIPYEQYF. CDR3 DNA: TGTGCCAGAAGGGTAGGACAGATTCCCTACGAGCAGTACTTC.

This chain connects TRBV30 to TRBJ1-2, with 11 bases fitting TRBD1. This CDR3 is 13 amino acids long. V lost 4 bases and J lost 8; bases outside the gene matches: 6. Per the germline V gene, CDR1 is GTSNPN and CDR2 is SVGIG (reference sequence). The CDR3, as DNA: TGTGCCTGGACACGGACAGGGGGCTTCGGCTACACCTTC. Its translation: CAWTRTGGFGYTF.

The genes are TRBV9 and TRBJ2-5; possibly TRBD1 for D (5 bases). Germline CDR1 SGDLS, CDR2 YYNGEE. V lost 0 bases, J lost 5 bases, and 17 bases lay in between. The CDR3 is made up of 16 amino acids. CDR3 protein: CASSVGVKGKAETQYF. As DNA, the CDR3 is TGTGCCAGCAGCGTAGGAGTTAAGGGGAAAGCGGAGACCCAGTACTTC.

The chain employs TRBV5-1 and TRBJ2-3; D ambiguous. The CDR3 is 14 amino acids. V shed 4 bases and J shed 0 bases, with 9 bases lying between them. CDR1 and CDR2 (germline): SGHRS, YFSETQ. This CDR3 reads CASSAEGSTDTQYF. In DNA form, the CDR3 reads TGCGCCAGCAGCGCGGAAGGTAGCACAGATACGCAGTATTTT.

The V gene is TRBV9, the J gene TRBJ1-2, with D perhaps matching TRBD1 (5 bases). CDR1 is SGDLS and CDR2 is YYNGEE in the germline V gene. The CDR3 covers 14 residues. The V and J ends lost 3 bases and 6 bases respectively, with 15 bases between them. CDR3 protein: CASSAPGNFDGYTF. CDR3 DNA: TGTGCCAGCAGCGCTCCAGGGAATTTCGATGGCTACACCTTC.

The rearrangement joins TRBV21-1 to TRBJ1-4. TRBV21-1 is flagged as a pseudogene. This CDR3 comprises 13 residues. The CDR3 nucleotides read TGTGCCAGCAGACCGCGAAGTCAAGAAAAACTGTTTTTT. Protein: CASRPRSQEKLFF.

The chain has TRBV7-9 and TRBJ2-7; D may be TRBD1 (6 bases). Trimming pared 5 bases from V and 3 bases from J, leaving 17 bases between. The CDR3 consists of 15 residues. Germline CDR1 is SEHNR and CDR2 is FQNEAQ (reference sequence). CDR3 coding DNA: TGTGCCAGCAGCAACCTCCCGGACAGAAACTACGAGCAGTACTTC. This codes for CASSNLPDRNYEQYF.

The DNA of the CDR3 is TGTGCCAGCTCACCCTCGGGGGGGGCGCATATCTATGGCTACACCTTC. This gives the protein CASSPSGGAHIYGYTF. The chain combines TRBV18 with TRBJ1-2; possibly TRBD1 for D (6 bases). The V and J ends lost 3 bases and 4 bases respectively, with 18 bases between them. The V gene's germline CDR1 is KGHSH and CDR2 LQKENI. The CDR3 runs to 16 residues.

V gene TRBV30 combines with J gene TRBJ1-5; D is unresolved. The germline gives CDR1 GTSNPN, CDR2 SVGIG (reference sequence). The CDR3 is 16 residues long. The V and J ends lost 3 bases and 1 base respectively, with 16 bases between them. The CDR3 loop is CAWRPTDLLSNQPQHF. CDR3 coding DNA: TGTGCCTGGAGACCCACAGACCTCCTAAGCAATCAGCCCCAGCATTTT.

The J gene is TRBJ2-5, the V gene TRBV5-1, with D maybe TRBD2 (6 bases). The germline V gene has CDR1 SGHRS and CDR2 YFSETQ. Trimming took 4 bases from V and 4 from J, leaving 8 bases between them. The CDR3 has 12 residues. The CDR3 DNA follows: TGCGCCAGCAGCGTGACTAGAGAGACCCAGTACTTC. It specifies CASSVTRETQYF.

This chain links TRBV19 with TRBJ1-4, with 7 bases identical to TRBD1. The CDR3 length is 15 residues. Germline assignment: CDR1 LNHDA and CDR2 SQIVND (reference sequence). Trimming removed 5 bases from V and 3 bases from J; junction bases left unmatched: 6. DNA of the CDR3: TGTGCCAGTAGTTCCACAGGGGTCGCTAATGAAAAACTGTTTTTT. It specifies CASSSTGVANEKLFF.

The chain joins TRBV7-3 to TRBJ2-3; 9 bases match TRBD1. The CDR3 length is 17 residues. V gave up 2 bases and J gave up 3 bases; unmatched junction bases: 9. CDR1 and CDR2 (germline): SGHTA, FQGTGA. Here the CDR3 reads CASSLFGDRVKTDTQYF. The CDR3 DNA reads TGTGCCAGCAGCTTATTTGGGGACAGGGTTAAGACAGATACGCAGTATTTT.

V and J are TRBV7-8 and TRBJ2-3; 10 bases align to TRBD2. The germline V gene has CDR1 SGHVS and CDR2 FQNEAQ. With 3 bases clipped from V and 3 bases from J, the junction kept 12 bases outside the gene matches. This CDR3 has 18 amino acids. CDR3 protein: CASSFGHASGRLTDTQYF. CDR3 coding DNA: TGTGCCAGCAGCTTCGGGCATGCTAGCGGGAGATTGACAGATACGCAGTATTTT.

This rearrangement joins TRBV5-1 to TRBJ2-7, with 8 positions matching TRBD1. The V segment lost 3 bases and the J segment 4 bases; nucleotides outside the gene matches: 6. This CDR3 has 14 amino acids. The germline V gene has CDR1 SGHRS and CDR2 YFSETQ. This CDR3 reads CASSYGQGGYEQYF. CDR3 DNA: TGCGCCAGCAGCTACGGACAGGGAGGATACGAGCAGTACTTC.

This sequence joins TRBV5-1 and TRBJ1-1; tentatively, D is TRBD1 (6 bases). The CDR3 has 14 amino acids. The germline V gene encodes CDR1 SGHRS and CDR2 YFSETQ. V dropped 3 bases and J dropped 6 bases, with 15 bases sitting between them. The DNA for the CDR3 is TGCGCCAGCAGCTCGGAGGGGGGGCTCTCTGAAGCTTTCTTT. It codes for CASSSEGGLSEAFF.

This sequence joins TRBV6-5 and TRBJ1-2; tentative D call: TRBD1 (6 bases). Germline V gives CDR1 MNHEY, CDR2 SVGAGI. Trimming took 10 bases from V and 7 from J, leaving 16 bases between them. The CDR3 extends over 12 amino acids. The CDR3 region is CATTDRAFGYTF. CDR3 nucleotides: TGTGCCACTACGGACAGAGCTTTTGGCTACACCTTC.